The TCR beta chain under discussion was sequenced for a study of OX40 agonist ivuxolimab in advanced cancers. Study details: An agonistic human IgG2 monoclonal antibody against OX40 (CD134) was given.

Germline values: CDR1 SGHTA, CDR2 FQGNSA. V lost 5 bases, J lost 5 bases, and 16 bases lay in between. This CDR3 comprises 15 residues. Profiling relied on immunoSEQ multiplex PCR, and the TCRdb table lists in-frame clones only, not all of them. The table includes 100,000 or so clones, about 91% detected once. This specimen was CD4+ or CD8+ T cells sorted from blood, taken in a trial of the OX40 agonist ivuxolimab. The chain uses TRBV7-2 and TRBJ1-5; D unresolved. The receptor was isolated from an adult with an advanced solid tumor such as melanoma, head and neck, liver or kidney cancer. The CDR3 nucleotides read TGTGCCAGCAGCCCCACAGAATTGCGCCATCAGCCCCAGCATTTT. Its protein product is CASSPTELRHQPQHF. The entire variable domain, with the rest obtained from reference TRBV7-2 and TRBJ1-5, is as follows: GAGVSQSPSNKVTEKGKDVELRCDPISGHTALYWYRQSLGQGLEFLIYFQGNSAPDKSGLPSDRFSAERTGGSVSTLTIQRTQQEDSAVYLCASSPTELRHQPQHFGDGTRLSIL.